A selection of T cell receptor beta chains follows, all from one sample in a study of blood T cells in healthy people across ages. TCRdb re-called the 5' RACE reads through MiXCR, storing one row per CDR3 protein. Of 1.5 million to 2 million distinct CDR3 sequences in the sample, just under 50% are singletons; the top ten hold 2.1%. The sequenced sample was blood. The source of these receptors is a middle-aged woman in good health. CDR3s include the opening cysteine and the closing phenylalanine or tryptophan. The D gene is left open where the match is weak. A row's size may be missing; if present it is once, few, many or a size class.

>TRBJ1-5|.|few|TRBV15
TGTGCCACCAGGATAGCCAGTGGCAATCAGCCCCAGCATTTT
CATRIASGNQPQHF
>TRBJ2-1|.|few|TRBV7-8
TGTGCCAGCAGCTTATACGGGACGCCCCCGGGGGATTCTAAGTTCTTC
CASSLYGTPPGDSKFF
>TRBJ2-4|.|.|TRBV4-1
TGCGCCAGCAGCCACCCTAAAGAGAACGAGTGGGTCGTAGGGCAGTACTTC
CASSHPKENEWVVGQYF
>TRBJ2-1|.|.|TRBV5-1
TGCGCCAGCAGCCCCACAGGGTGGGATGAGCAGTTCTTC
CASSPTGWDEQFF
>TRBJ2-3|TRBD2|many|TRBV7-2
TGTGCCAGCAGCACCCGACTAGCGGGGGGCACAGATACGCAGTATTTT
CASSTRLAGGTDTQYF
>TRBJ1-2|.|.|TRBV20-1
TGCAGTGCTACAGGTTCCGGCTATGGCTACACCTTC
CSATGSGYGYTF
>TRBJ1-2|.|.|TRBV7-3
TGTGCCAGCAGCTTCGATGATAGGGTGGACTATGGCTACACCTTC
CASSFDDRVDYGYTF
>TRBJ2-7|TRBD2|few|TRBV2
TGTGCCAGCCAAAGTTGGACTAGCGGGGGCCGGGACGAGCAGTACTTC
CASQSWTSGGRDEQYF
>TRBJ2-1|.|.|TRBV2
TGTGCCAGCAGACACACTTGGGGTTACAATGAGCAGTTCTTC
CASRHTWGYNEQFF
>TRBJ2-7|.|.|TRBV7-2
TGTGCCATCAGCTTCACTAGGTCCTACGAGCAGTACTTC
CAISFTRSYEQYF
>TRBJ1-1|.|.|TRBV20-1
TGCAGTGCTAGACCCCGGACGGCCGAAGCTTTCTTT
CSARPRTAEAFF
>TRBJ1-2|.|.|TRBV10-3
TGTGCCATCAGTGAGTCGGAAGGTAAAAGAACTGGCTACACCTTC
CAISESEGKRTGYTF
>TRBJ2-5|.|.|TRBV29-1
TGCAGCGTTGTGGCAGTTGGGGAGACCCAGTACTTC
CSVVAVGETQYF
>TRBJ2-1|TRBD1|.|TRBV6-1
TGTGCCAGCTGTGGGCAGGGGGCGCTTAATGAGCAGTTCTTC
CASCGQGALNEQFF
>TRBJ2-7|.|once|TRBV29-1
TGCAGCGCCCGGGACTGCTACGAGCAGTACTTC
CSARDCYEQYF
>TRBJ2-5|TRBD2|.|TRBV6-5
TGTGCCAGCAGTTACGCGGGACTAGCAGAGACCCAGTACTTC
CASSYAGLAETQYF
>TRBJ1-6|.|.|TRBV20-1
TGCAGTGCTAACCGACGCGGAGCAGGCCATTCACCCCTCCACTTT
CSANRRGAGHSPLHF
>TRBJ2-5|TRBD1|.|TRBV27
TGTGCCAGCAGTAGGGGGCCACTAGAAGAGACCCAGTACTTC
CASSRGPLEETQYF
>TRBJ2-7|TRBD2|.|TRBV9
TGTGCCAGCAGCGTGAGCGGGGGTGACTACGAGCAGTCCTTC
CASSVSGGDYEQSF
>TRBJ2-1|.|few|TRBV29-1
TGCAGCGCTGTGCGGGGGCCTTACAATGAGCAGTTCTTC
CSAVRGPYNEQFF
>TRBJ1-5|.|.|TRBV15
TGTGCCACCAGCAGAGATCAAGGGGGACTTCAGCCCCAGCATTTT
CATSRDQGGLQPQHF
>TRBJ2-1|.|.|TRBV5-6
TGTGCCAGCAGCTTGGCCGTCCAGGGATTCTACAATGAGCAGTTCTTC
CASSLAVQGFYNEQFF
>TRBJ2-7|TRBD2|.|TRBV7-9
TGTGCCAGCAACGTGGGGGGGAACGAGCAGTACTTC
CASNVGGNEQYF
>TRBJ2-5|.|.|TRBV24-1
TGTGCCACCAGTGAGGTACCAATGGGGACCCAGTACTTC
CATSEVPMGTQYF
>TRBJ2-4|.|few|TRBV27
TGTGCCAGCAGTGTAGGAACAGCCAAAAACATTCAGTACTTC
CASSVGTAKNIQYF
>TRBJ1-2|.|.|TRBV7-9
TGTGCCAGCAGCGTAGCGGTTCCCTATGGCTACACCTTC
CASSVAVPYGYTF
>TRBJ2-3|TRBD1|few|TRBV28
TGTGCCAGCACGGACGGGACAGGGTTCACAGATACGCAGTATTTT
CASTDGTGFTDTQYF
>TRBJ2-5|TRBD2|few|TRBV27
TGTGCCAGCCGTCGTTTACTAGCGGGAGGGGAGACCCAGTACTTC
CASRRLLAGGETQYF
>TRBJ2-5|.|many|TRBV13
TGTGCCAGCAGCTTATCGGCCAGTTCCCGGTGGGACCAGTACTTC
CASSLSASSRWDQYF
>TRBJ2-3|.|few|TRBV6-6
TGTGCCAGCAGGGCTATGCACACAGATACGCAGTATTTT
CASRAMHTDTQYF
>TRBJ2-7|TRBD2|.|TRBV20-1
TGCAGTGCTAGAGCCACTAGCGGGAGGTCCTACGAGCAGTACTTC
CSARATSGRSYEQYF
>TRBJ1-2|.|few|TRBV4-3
TGCGCCAGCAGTCATCGGACGGACTCCTATGGCTACACCTTC
CASSHRTDSYGYTF